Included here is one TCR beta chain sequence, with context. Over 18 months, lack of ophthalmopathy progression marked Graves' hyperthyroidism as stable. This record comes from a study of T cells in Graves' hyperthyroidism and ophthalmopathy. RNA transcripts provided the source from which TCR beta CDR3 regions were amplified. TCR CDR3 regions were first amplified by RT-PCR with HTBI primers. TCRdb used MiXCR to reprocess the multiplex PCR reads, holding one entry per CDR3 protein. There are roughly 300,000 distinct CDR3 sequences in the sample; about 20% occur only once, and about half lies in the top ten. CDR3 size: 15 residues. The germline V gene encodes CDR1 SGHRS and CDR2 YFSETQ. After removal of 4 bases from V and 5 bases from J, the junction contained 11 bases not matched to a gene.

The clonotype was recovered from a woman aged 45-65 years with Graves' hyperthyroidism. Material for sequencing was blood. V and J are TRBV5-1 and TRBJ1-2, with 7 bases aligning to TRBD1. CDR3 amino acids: CASSTTGREPYGYTF. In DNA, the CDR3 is TGCGCCAGCAGCACGACAGGGCGAGAACCATATGGCTACACCTTC.